This T cell receptor beta chain was retrieved from a study of cytomegalovirus exposure and HLA in healthy donors. General study results and limits: TCR beta V- and J-gene trimming, according to a later analysis, was linked to a missense DCLRE1C variant. As was reported, the classifier diagnosed cytomegalovirus status with high specificity and sensitivity.

PCR was performed using 60 Vbeta and 13 Jbeta primers. Method: immunoSEQ multiplex PCR; TCRdb's copy keeps in-frame clones and lacks some. The profile shows 160,000 or so clones, around 84% of them singletons. As concerns this clone: What it recognizes is unknown.

The donors comprised healthy bone marrow donors. The CDR3 contains 13 residues. V dropped 3 bases and J dropped 6; count of bases not matched to a gene: 3. The germline gives CDR1 GTSNPN, CDR2 SVGIG (reference sequence). The sample consisted of PBMCs. The chain recombines TRBV30 with TRBJ2-7, with 12 bases identical to TRBD2. The sequence derives from a woman aged 18-29 years in good health and CMV-seronegative. CDR3 sequence reads: CAWRTSGGTEQYF. CDR3 DNA sequence: TGTGCCTGGAGGACTAGCGGGGGAACCGAGCAGTACTTC.